This T cell receptor (beta chain) was captured in a study of beta chain features in type 1 diabetes. Study-level background: Taken together, all samples contributed 95 million to 110 million examined sorted cells.

Findings and caveats of the study: The study found moderately but significantly shorter TCRB CDR3s in all four CD4+ subsets of Type 1 diabetes patients.

Of note for this clone: What it recognizes is unknown. Other DNA sequences in this sample translate to the same CDR3.

What was sequenced were expressed TCRB transcripts, since all of the isolated RNA had been reverse transcribed. Sequenced by immunoSEQ multiplex PCR; TCRdb stores in-frame clones only, minus some. The sample carries more than 350,000 clones, 11% recorded once. CDR3 size: 15 residues. V lost 0 bases and J 1 base, leaving 7 bases between the germline ends. Germline values: CDR1 SGHRS, CDR2 YFSETQ. The specimen sequenced was naive CD4+ T cells from blood. The receptor's source is a woman between 18 and 29 years old in good health. The V call is TRBV5-1, the J call TRBJ2-2; D is perhaps TRBD2 (6 bases). Written as DNA, the CDR3 is TGCGCCAGCAGCTTGGCAGCGGGGAACACCGGGGAGCTGTTTTTT. As protein: CASSLAAGNTGELFF.